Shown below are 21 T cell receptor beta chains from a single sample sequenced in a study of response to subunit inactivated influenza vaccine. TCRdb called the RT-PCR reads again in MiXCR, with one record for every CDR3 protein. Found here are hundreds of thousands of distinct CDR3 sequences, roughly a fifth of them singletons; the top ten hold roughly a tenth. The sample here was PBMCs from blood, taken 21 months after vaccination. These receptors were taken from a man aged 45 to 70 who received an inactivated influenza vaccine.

The CDR3 spells CSVVYLGQSGTEAFF. CDR3 sequence (DNA): TGCAGCGTTGTGTACCTAGGACAGTCTGGAACTGAAGCTTTCTTT. The chain recombines TRBV29-1 with TRBJ1-1; maybe TRBD1 (6 bases). Trimming removed 4 bases at V and 5 bases at J, with 20 bases between. The CDR3 sequence is 15 residues long. Germline CDR1 and CDR2: SQVTM and ANQGSEA.

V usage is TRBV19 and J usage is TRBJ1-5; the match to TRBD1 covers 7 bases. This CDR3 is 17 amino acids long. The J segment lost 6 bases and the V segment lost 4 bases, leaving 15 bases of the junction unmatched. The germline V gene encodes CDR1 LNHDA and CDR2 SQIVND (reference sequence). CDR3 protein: CASSTRTGRGVGQPQHF. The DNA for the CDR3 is TGTGCCAGTAGTACTCGGACAGGCCGAGGGGTTGGTCAGCCCCAGCATTTT.

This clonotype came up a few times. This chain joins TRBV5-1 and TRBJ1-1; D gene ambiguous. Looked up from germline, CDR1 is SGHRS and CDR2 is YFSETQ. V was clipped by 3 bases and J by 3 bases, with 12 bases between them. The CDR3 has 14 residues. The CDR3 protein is CASSYTYGDTEAFF. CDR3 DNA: TGCGCCAGCAGCTATACCTATGGGGACACTGAAGCTTTCTTT.

CDR3 in DNA: TGCAGTGCTAGGATAGGACTAGCGGGAGGGCCAGTCACCGGGGAGCTGTTTTTT. Protein sequence: CSARIGLAGGPVTGELFF. The rearrangement links TRBV20-1 to TRBJ2-2; 15 bases are shared with TRBD2. Per the germline V gene, CDR1 is DFQATT and CDR2 is SNEGSKA (reference sequence). Trimming at V came to 3 bases and at J to 4 bases, leaving 9 bases not matched to a gene. This CDR3 spans 18 amino acids.

The CDR3 DNA is TGCGCCAGCAGCCAAGCCCTCGCCGGCAATGAGCAGTTCTTC. Protein: CASSQALAGNEQFF. The chain recombines TRBV4-3 with TRBJ2-1; D gene uncertain. The germline V gene has CDR1 LGHNA and CDR2 YSLEER. The CDR3 length is 14 residues. Trimming removed 1 base from V and 6 bases from J, with 10 bases in between.

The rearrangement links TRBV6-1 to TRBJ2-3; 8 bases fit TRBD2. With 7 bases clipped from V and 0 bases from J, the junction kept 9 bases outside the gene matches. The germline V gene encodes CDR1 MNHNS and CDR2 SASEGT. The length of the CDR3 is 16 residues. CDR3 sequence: CASIPAGGASTDTQYF. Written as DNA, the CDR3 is TGTGCCAGCATTCCGGCGGGGGGTGCTAGCACAGATACGCAGTATTTT.

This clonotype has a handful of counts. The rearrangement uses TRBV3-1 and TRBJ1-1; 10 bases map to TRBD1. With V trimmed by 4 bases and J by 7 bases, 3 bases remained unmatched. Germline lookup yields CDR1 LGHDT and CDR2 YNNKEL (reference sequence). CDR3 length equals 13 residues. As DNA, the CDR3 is TGTGCCAGCAGCCGGGGGACAGGGGATGAAGCTTTCTTT. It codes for CASSRGTGDEAFF.

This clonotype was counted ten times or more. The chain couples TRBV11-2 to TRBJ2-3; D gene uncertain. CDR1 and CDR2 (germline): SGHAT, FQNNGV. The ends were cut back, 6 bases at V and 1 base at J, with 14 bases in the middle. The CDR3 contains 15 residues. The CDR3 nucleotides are TGTGCCAGCAGGCCCGGTATTTATGGCACAGATACGCAGTATTTT. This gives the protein CASRPGIYGTDTQYF.

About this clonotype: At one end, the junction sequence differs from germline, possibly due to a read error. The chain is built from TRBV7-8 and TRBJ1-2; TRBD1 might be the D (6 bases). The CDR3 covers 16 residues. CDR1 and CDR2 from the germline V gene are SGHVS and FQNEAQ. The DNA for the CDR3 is TGTGCCAGCAGCTTTACCCCGGAGGCCGGGGGCTATTGCTACACCTTC. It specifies CASSFTPEAGGYCYTF.

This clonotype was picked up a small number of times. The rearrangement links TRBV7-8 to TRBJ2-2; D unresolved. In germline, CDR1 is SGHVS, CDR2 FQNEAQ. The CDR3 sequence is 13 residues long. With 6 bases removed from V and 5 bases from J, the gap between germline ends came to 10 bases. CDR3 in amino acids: CASRVPLTGELFF. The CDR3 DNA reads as TGTGCCAGCAGGGTTCCCTTAACCGGGGAGCTGTTTTTT.

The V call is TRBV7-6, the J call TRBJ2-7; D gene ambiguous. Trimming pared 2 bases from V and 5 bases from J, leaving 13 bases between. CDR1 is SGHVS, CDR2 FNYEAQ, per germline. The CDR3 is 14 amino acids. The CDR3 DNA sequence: TGTGCCAGCAGCTTAACGCCGACTGATGACGAGCAGTACTTC. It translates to CASSLTPTDDEQYF. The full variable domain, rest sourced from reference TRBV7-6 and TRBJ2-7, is GAGVSQSPRYKVTKRGQDVALRCDPISGHVSLYWYRQALGQGPEFLTYFNYEAQQDKSGLPNDRFSAERPEGSISTLTIQRTEQRDSAMYRCASSLTPTDDEQYFGPGTRLTVT.

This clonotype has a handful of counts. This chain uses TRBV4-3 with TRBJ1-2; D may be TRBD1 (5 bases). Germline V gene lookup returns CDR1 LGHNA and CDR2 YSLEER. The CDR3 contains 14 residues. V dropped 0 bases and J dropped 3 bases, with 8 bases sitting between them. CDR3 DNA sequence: TGCGCCAGCAGCCAAGAATTGGGGGACTATGGCTACACCTTC. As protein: CASSQELGDYGYTF.

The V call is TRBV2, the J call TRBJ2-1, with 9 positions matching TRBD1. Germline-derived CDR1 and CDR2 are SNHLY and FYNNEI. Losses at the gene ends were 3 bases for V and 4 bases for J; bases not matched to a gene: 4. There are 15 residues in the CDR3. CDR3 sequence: CASSEKGQGYNEQFF. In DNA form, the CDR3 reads TGTGCCAGCAGTGAGAAGGGACAGGGATACAATGAGCAGTTCTTC.

The CDR3 reads CASSTNPGQGANYGYTF. As DNA, the CDR3 is TGTGCCAGCAGCACAAACCCGGGACAGGGAGCGAACTATGGCTACACCTTC. The chain carries TRBV7-9 and TRBJ1-2; TRBD1 aligns across 9 bases. The CDR3 extends over 17 amino acids. After removal of 5 bases from V and 2 bases from J, the junction contained 12 bases not matched to a gene. Germline values: CDR1 SEHNR, CDR2 FQNEAQ (reference sequence).

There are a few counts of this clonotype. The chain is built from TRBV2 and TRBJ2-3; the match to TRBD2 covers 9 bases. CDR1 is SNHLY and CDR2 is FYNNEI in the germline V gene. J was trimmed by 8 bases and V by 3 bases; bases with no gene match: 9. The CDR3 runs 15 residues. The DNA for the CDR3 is TGTGCCAGCAGTGACGGGGCGGGGGGGCTAACTACGCAGTATTTT. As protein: CASSDGAGGLTTQYF. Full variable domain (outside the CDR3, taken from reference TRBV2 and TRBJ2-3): EPEVTQTPSHQVTQMGQEVILRCVPISNHLYFYWYRQILGQKVEFLVSFYNNEISEKSEIFDDQFSVERPDGSNFTLKIRSTKLEDSAMYFCASSDGAGGLTTQYFGPGTRLTVL.

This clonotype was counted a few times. CDR3 bases: TGTGCCAGCAGGAACGGACAGGGGATGACAGATACGCAGTATTTT. It yields the protein CASRNGQGMTDTQYF. The J gene is TRBJ2-3, the V gene TRBV6-1; TRBD1 aligns across 9 bases. Germline V gene data show CDR1 as MNHNS and CDR2 as SASEGT. V shed 6 bases, J shed 3 bases, and the junction held 7 bases outside the gene matches. CDR3 length equals 15 residues.

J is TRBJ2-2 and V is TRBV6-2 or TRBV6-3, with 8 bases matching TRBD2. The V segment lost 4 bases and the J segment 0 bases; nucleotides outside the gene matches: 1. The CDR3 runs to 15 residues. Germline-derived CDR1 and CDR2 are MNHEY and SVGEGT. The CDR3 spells CASSSGLANTGELFF. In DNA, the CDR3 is TGTGCCAGCAGTTCGGGACTAGCGAACACCGGGGAGCTGTTTTTT.

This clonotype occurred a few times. In DNA form, the CDR3 reads TGTGCCAGCAGCCAAGGAAGAAATGAAAAACTGTTTTTT. The encoded protein is CASSQGRNEKLFF. This chain connects TRBV4-2 to TRBJ1-4; D not resolved. The CDR3 covers 13 residues. CDR1 is LGHNA and CDR2 is YNFKEQ in the germline V gene. Trimming took off 1 base at V and 5 bases at J, with 5 bases between the two ends.

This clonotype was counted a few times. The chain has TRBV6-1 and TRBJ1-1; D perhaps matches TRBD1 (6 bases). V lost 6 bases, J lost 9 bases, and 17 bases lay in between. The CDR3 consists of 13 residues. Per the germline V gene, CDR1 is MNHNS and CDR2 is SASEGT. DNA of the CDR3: TGTGCCAGCAGCTTTCTGGGAGGGGACAAAGCTTTCTTT. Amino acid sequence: CASSFLGGDKAFF.

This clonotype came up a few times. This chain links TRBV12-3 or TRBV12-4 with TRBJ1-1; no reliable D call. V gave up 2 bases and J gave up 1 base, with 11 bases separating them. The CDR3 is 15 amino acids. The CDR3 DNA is TGTGCCAGCAGTTTAAGTTGGCGGAAGAACACTGAAGCTTTCTTT. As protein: CASSLSWRKNTEAFF.

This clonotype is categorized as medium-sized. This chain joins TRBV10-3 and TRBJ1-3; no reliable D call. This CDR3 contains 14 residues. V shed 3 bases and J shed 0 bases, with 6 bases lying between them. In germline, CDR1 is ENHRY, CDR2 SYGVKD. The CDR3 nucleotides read TGTGCCATCAGTGAAAGCAGCTCTGGAAACACCATATATTTT. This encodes CAISESSSGNTIYF.